This T cell receptor (beta chain) was documented in a study of Ad26.COV2.S vaccination and SARS-CoV-2 variants. Study-wide background: The vaccine Ad26.COV2.S was put into the muscle once, or twice with 56 days between.

Treatment given: 15 to 20 received Ad26.COV2.S at low or high dose, single or two shots; several received placebo; per-sample allocation not given. Specimen acquisition occurred on day 63 following the initial vaccine or placebo injection. An adult aged 18-55 years in Boston served as the donor. Immunization relied on an Ad26 vector, which expressed Wuhan-strain SARS-CoV-2 spike. Assay: immunoSEQ multiplex PCR; the TCRdb copy retains only in-frame clones and omits some. The table has about 680,000 clones, roughly nine tenths seen once; the top ten hold about 1.5%. This CDR3 is built from 15 residues.

The TCR comes from a person aged 18-65 years who received the Ad26.COV2.S COVID-19 vaccine or a placebo. The chain is built from TRBV21-1 and TRBJ2-7; TRBD1 reflects the table's D call only, with no check against the DNA. TRBV21-1 is classified as a pseudogene. The sample consisted of peripheral blood, taken in a trial of Ad26.COV2.S vaccine versus placebo. The DNA for the CDR3 is TGTGCCAGCAGCAAAGGTAGTGGGGACAGCTACGAGCAGTACTTC. Its translation: CASSKGSGDSYEQYF.